Following are 11 T cell receptor beta chains from one sample sequenced in a study of spatial heterogeneity in lung cancer. TCRdb itself ran the 5' RACE reads through MiXCR, one entry per CDR3 protein. The sample lists roughly 110,000 distinct CDR3 sequences, 10% to 14% occurring once. Time point: blood at routine non-recurrence follow-up after resection. Sequencing used PBMCs, obtained at follow-up. Every receptor here comes from a female donor with early-stage non-small cell lung cancer.

This clonotype was seen a few times. The J gene is TRBJ2-5, the V gene TRBV5-1; D not certain. Germline CDR1 is SGHRS and CDR2 is YFSETQ. V was shortened by 0 bases and J by 0 bases, with 9 bases between the two germline ends. CDR3 length equals 15 residues. CDR3 in DNA: TGCGCCAGCAGCTTGGCAGAAGCCCACCAAGAGACCCAGTACTTC. Translating it yields CASSLAEAHQETQYF.

The chain employs TRBV11-2 and TRBJ2-1, with D perhaps TRBD2 (6 bases). The germline gives CDR1 SGHAT, CDR2 FQNNGV. The CDR3 covers 17 residues. Trimming pared 2 bases from V and 0 bases from J, leaving 14 bases between. The CDR3 spells CASSLYGTRGSYNEQFF. The CDR3 DNA is TGTGCCAGCAGCTTATACGGGACTCGGGGCTCCTACAATGAGCAGTTCTTC.

The gene calls are TRBV29-1 and TRBJ2-3, with no clear D. V was cut by 1 base and J by 2 bases, with 7 bases left in between. Germline-derived CDR1 and CDR2 are SQVTM and ANQGSEA. The CDR3 runs 13 residues. The CDR3 sequence: CSVEGGNTDTQYF. As DNA, the CDR3 is TGCAGCGTTGAAGGTGGAAACACAGATACGCAGTATTTT.

This clonotype was picked up a small number of times. V gene TRBV27 combines with J gene TRBJ1-6; 7 bases are a match to TRBD1. Germline V gene sequence: CDR1 MNHEY, CDR2 SMNVEV (reference sequence). The CDR3 consists of 17 residues. J gave up 5 bases and V 2 bases, and 9 bases lay outside the gene matches. CDR3 nucleotides: TGTGCCAGCAGTTTACGTAAAACGGGACAGAATAATTCACCCCTCCACTTT. Protein: CASSLRKTGQNNSPLHF.

There are a few counts of this clonotype. The V and J genes are TRBV7-3 and TRBJ2-7, with 8 positions matching TRBD2. V was pared by 5 bases and J by 6 bases, with 6 bases of the junction left unmatched. The CDR3 loop spans 13 amino acids. CDR1 and CDR2 (germline): SGHTA, FQGTGA. The CDR3 DNA reads as TGTGCCAGCAGCCCCGGGACTAGTGTCGAGCAGTACGTC. Its protein is CASSPGTSVEQYV.

The table lists this clonotype with a few counts. V and J are TRBV19 and TRBJ2-5, with 8 nucleotides matching TRBD2. The CDR3 consists of 15 residues. From germline, CDR1 is LNHDA and CDR2 SQIVND (reference sequence). With V trimmed by 3 bases and J by 4 bases, 7 bases remained unmatched. CDR3 residues: CASSIRPTSGETQYF. As DNA, the CDR3 is TGTGCCAGTAGTATCCGTCCCACTAGCGGAGAGACCCAGTACTTC.

At least ten counts were recorded for this clonotype. The chain combines TRBV6-6 with TRBJ2-7; the D is unclear. This CDR3 spans 13 amino acids. V lost 3 bases, J lost 4 bases, and 10 bases lay in between. Germline V gives CDR1 MNHNY, CDR2 SVGAGI (reference sequence). The CDR3 DNA follows: TGTGCCAGCAGTTATCGCTCGTCGTACGAGCAGTACGTC. Protein: CASSYRSSYEQYV.

The chain uses TRBV27 and TRBJ2-5; 9 positions agree with TRBD1. CDR3 length: 16 amino acids. CDR1 and CDR2 from the germline V gene are MNHEY and SMNVEV (reference sequence). With 5 bases clipped from V and 1 base from J, the junction kept 8 bases outside the gene matches. The CDR3 bases are TGTGCCAGCAGTAAGGGACAGGGAAGGGCCCAAGAGACCCAGTACTTC. Protein sequence: CASSKGQGRAQETQYF.

This clonotype was counted ten times or more. V usage is TRBV10-3 and J usage is TRBJ2-3; D is undetermined. Germline CDR1 ENHRY, CDR2 SYGVKD. The V end was cut by 8 bases, the J end by 2 bases, with 11 bases between. This CDR3 region has 13 residues. The CDR3 sequence is CAISQAVTDTQYF. The CDR3 DNA follows: TGTGCCATCTCCCAGGCTGTCACAGATACGCAGTATTTT.

The chain joins TRBV7-6 to TRBJ2-7, with a possible D match to TRBD2 (5 bases). Between the trimmed V and J ends, which lost 3 bases and 4 bases, there was a span of 13 bases. The germline CDR1 and CDR2 sequences are SGHVS and FNYEAQ. This CDR3 contains 14 residues. The CDR3 DNA sequence: TGTGCCAGCAGCTTCGATGTAGAGGGATACGAGCAGTACTTC. This gives the protein CASSFDVEGYEQYF.

This clonotype was picked up a small number of times. J is TRBJ1-6 and V is TRBV7-3; a possible D gene is TRBD1 (5 bases). V was shortened by 5 bases and J by 9 bases, with 14 bases between the two germline ends. CDR1 is SGHTA, CDR2 FQGTGA, per germline. This CDR3 comprises 14 residues. The CDR3 here is CASSQGPRGSPLHF. In DNA form, the CDR3 reads TGTGCCAGCAGCCAGGGACCACGGGGTTCACCCCTCCACTTT.